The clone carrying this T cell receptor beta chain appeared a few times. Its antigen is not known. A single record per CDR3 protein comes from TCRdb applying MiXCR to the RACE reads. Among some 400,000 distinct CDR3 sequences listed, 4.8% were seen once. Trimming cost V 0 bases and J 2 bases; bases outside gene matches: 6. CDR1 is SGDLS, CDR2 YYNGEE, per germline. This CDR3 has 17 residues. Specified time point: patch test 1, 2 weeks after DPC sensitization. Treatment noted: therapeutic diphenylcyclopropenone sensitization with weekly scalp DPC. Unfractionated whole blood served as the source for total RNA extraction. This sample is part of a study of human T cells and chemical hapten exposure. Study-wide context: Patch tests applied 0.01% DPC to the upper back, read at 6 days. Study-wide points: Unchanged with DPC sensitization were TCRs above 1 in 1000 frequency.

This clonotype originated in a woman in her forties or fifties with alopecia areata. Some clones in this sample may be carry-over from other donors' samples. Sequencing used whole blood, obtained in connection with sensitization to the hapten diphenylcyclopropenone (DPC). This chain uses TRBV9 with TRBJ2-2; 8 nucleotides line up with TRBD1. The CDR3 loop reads CASSVARTGINTGELFF. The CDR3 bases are TGTGCCAGCAGCGTAGCTCGGACAGGGATAAACACCGGGGAGCTGTTTTTT.